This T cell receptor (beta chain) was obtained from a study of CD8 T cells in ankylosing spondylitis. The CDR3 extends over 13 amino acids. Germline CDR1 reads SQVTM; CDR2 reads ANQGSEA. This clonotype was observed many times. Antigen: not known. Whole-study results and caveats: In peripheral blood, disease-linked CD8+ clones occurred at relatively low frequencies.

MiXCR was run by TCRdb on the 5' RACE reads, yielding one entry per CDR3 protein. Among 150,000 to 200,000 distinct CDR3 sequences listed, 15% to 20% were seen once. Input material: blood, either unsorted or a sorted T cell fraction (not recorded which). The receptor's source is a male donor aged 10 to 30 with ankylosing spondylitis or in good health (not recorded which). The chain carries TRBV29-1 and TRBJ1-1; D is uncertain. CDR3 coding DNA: TGCAGAAGAACAAATACAGAGGACACTGAAGCTTTCTTT. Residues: CRRTNTEDTEAFF.